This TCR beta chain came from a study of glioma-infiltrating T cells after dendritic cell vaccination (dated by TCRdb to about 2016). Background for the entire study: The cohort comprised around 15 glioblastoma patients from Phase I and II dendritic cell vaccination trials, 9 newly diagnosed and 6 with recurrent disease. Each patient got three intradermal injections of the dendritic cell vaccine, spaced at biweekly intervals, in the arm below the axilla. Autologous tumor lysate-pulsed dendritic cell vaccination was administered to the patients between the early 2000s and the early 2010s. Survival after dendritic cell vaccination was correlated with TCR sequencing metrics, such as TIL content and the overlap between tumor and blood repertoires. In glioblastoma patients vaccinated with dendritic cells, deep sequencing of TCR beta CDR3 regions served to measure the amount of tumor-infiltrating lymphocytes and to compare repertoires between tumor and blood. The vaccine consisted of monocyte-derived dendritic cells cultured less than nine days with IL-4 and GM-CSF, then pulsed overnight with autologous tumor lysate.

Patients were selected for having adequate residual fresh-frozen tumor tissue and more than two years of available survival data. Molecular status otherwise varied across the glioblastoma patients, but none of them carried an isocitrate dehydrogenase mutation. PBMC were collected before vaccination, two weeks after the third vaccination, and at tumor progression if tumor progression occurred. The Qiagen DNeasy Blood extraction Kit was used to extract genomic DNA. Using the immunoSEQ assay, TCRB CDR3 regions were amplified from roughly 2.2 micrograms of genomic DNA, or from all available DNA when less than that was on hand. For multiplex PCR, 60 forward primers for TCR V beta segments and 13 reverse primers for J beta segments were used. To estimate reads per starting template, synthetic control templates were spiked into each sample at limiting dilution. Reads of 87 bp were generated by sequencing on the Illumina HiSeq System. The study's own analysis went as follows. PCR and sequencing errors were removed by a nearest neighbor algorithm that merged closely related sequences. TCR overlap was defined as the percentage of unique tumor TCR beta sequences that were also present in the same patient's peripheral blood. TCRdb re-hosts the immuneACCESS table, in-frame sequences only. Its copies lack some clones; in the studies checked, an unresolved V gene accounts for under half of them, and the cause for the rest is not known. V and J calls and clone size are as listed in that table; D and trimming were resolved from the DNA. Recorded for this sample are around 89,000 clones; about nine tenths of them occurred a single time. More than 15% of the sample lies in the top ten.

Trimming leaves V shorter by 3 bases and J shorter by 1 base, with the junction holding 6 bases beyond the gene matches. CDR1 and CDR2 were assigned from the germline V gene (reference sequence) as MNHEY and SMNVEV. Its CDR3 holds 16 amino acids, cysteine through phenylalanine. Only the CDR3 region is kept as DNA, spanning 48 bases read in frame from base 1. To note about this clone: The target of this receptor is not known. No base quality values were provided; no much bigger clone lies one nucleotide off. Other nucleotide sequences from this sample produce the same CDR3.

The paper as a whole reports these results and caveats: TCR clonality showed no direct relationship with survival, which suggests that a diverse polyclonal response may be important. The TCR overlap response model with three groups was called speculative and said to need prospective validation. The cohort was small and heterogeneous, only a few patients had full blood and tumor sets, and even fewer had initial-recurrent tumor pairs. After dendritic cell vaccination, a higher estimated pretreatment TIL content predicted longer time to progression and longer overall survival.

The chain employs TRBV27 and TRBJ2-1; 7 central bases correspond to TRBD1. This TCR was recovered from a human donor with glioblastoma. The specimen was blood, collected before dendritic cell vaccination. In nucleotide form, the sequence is TGTGCCAGCAGTTTGTTGACAGGGAATTCCTACAATGAGCAGTTCTTC. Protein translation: CASSLLTGNSYNEQFF.